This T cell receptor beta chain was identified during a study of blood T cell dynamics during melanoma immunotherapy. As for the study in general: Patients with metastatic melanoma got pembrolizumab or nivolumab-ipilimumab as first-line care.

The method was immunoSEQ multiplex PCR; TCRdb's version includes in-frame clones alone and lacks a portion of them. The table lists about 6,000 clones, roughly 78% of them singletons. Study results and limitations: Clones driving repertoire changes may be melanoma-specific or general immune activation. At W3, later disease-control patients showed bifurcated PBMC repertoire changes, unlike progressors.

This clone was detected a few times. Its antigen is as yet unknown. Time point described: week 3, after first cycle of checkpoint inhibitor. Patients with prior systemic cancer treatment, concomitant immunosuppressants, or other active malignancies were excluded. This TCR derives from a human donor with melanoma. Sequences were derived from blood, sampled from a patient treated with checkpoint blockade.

The CDR3 sequence is CASSPRGQGNEQFF. The CDR3 DNA reads as TGTGCCAGCTCACCACGAGGACAGGGGAATGAGCAGTTCTTC. The gene calls are TRBV18 and TRBJ2-1; TRBD1 aligns across 9 bases. The germline CDR1 and CDR2 sequences are KGHSH and LQKENI. CDR3 length: 14 amino acids. Trimming cost V 1 base and J 7 bases; bases outside gene matches: 2.